The present T cell receptor (beta chain) was sequenced within a study of CD8+CD57+ T cells in acquired aplastic anemia. Study-level background: Where healthy donors were concerned, CD4+ cells averaged approximately 10 million reads.

It was genomic DNA that served as the template for profiling TCR beta VDJ and CDR3. TCRdb recomputed calls from the reads with MiXCR, one row per CDR3 protein. Here the sample spans some 200,000 distinct CDR3 sequences, roughly 33% being singletons. CDR3 size: 15 residues. J was trimmed by 11 bases and V by 5 bases; bases with no gene match: 13. Germline V gene data show CDR1 as KGHDR and CDR2 as SFDVKD. The receptor comes from a human donor in good health, serving as a control. The sample comprised sorted CD4+, CD8+, or CD8+CD57+ T cells (not recorded which) from PBMCs. V gene TRBV24-1 combines with J gene TRBJ1-5; 8 nucleotides line up with TRBD1. The CDR3 bases are TGTGCCACCAGTGTCTACGACAGGGGAATTAAGGCCCAGCATTTT. It yields the protein CATSVYDRGIKAQHF.